The 30 T cell receptor beta chains below all came from one sample that was sequenced in a study of T cell changes during pregnancy in multiple sclerosis (dated by TCRdb to between 2019 and 2020). Libraries came from the immunoSEQ multiplex PCR assay. Imported from immuneACCESS, the table was reduced by TCRdb to in-frame sequences with V and J called. These copies leave out some clones; in studies compared against another copy, an unresolved V gene accounts for under half, and the cause of the remainder is not known. Within this sample are approximately 30,000 clones, with less than 95% of them counted one time only. The ten top clones hold over 8.5% of the sample. The sample in question was CD8+ T cells from peripheral blood mononuclear cells, obtained before pregnancy. The origin of the receptors is a female donor with multiple sclerosis, enrolled in a pregnancy study.

The chain is built from TRBV9 and TRBJ1-1; 8 nucleotides align to TRBD1. Germline CDR1 SGDLS, CDR2 YYNGEE. This CDR3 region has 13 residues. J gave up 4 bases and V 3 bases, and 2 bases lay outside the gene matches. CDR3 coding DNA: TGTGCCAGCAGCGGAACAGGGGGCACTGAAGCTTTCTTT. Translation: CASSGTGGTEAFF.

The chain employs TRBV7-8 and TRBJ2-7; TRBD2 agrees at 9 bases. CDR3 size: 15 residues. With V trimmed by 5 bases and J by 1 base, 6 bases remained unmatched. The V gene's germline CDR1 is SGHVS and CDR2 FQNEAQ. The CDR3 sequence: CASSGLAGSSYEQYF. Written as DNA, the CDR3 is TGTGCCAGCAGCGGGCTAGCGGGGTCTTCCTACGAGCAGTACTTC.

J is TRBJ2-1 and V is TRBV7-9, with a possible D match to TRBD1 (6 bases). The V gene lost 3 bases and the J gene lost 8 bases, with 11 bases spanning the gap. Germline CDR1 is SEHNR and CDR2 is FQNEAQ (reference sequence). CDR3 size: 13 residues. In DNA form, the CDR3 reads TGTGCCAGCAGCTTTTACAGGGTTGATGAGCAGTTCTTC. Its protein is CASSFYRVDEQFF. Using reference TRBV7-9 and TRBJ2-1 for the parts outside the CDR3, the full variable domain is DTGVSQNPRHKITKRGQNVTFRCDPISEHNRLYWYRQTLGQGPEFLTYFQNEAQLEKSRLLSDRFSAERPKGSFSTLEIQRTEQGDSAMYLCASSFYRVDEQFFGPGTRLTVL.

The chain combines TRBV6-5 with TRBJ1-1, with D hard to call. Germline V gives CDR1 MNHEY, CDR2 SVGAGI. The CDR3 is 13 residues long. The V end was cut by 4 bases, the J end by 3 bases, with 9 bases between. Here the CDR3 DNA reads TGTGCCAGCAGTTTACGTCGCGACACTGAAGCTTTCTTT. It specifies CASSLRRDTEAFF.

The chain has TRBV4-1 and TRBJ2-7; maybe TRBD1 (6 bases). Trimming pared 0 bases from V and 4 bases from J, leaving 10 bases between. The length of the CDR3 is 14 residues. Germline CDR1 and CDR2: MGHRA and YSYEKL. CDR3 nucleotides: TGCGCCAGCAGCCAAGAGACCCAGGGGTACGAGCAGTACTTC. As protein: CASSQETQGYEQYF.

The chain joins TRBV19 to TRBJ1-1, with 7 bases identical to TRBD1. V shed 9 bases and J 0 bases; nucleotides not matched to a gene: 10. CDR1 and CDR2 (germline): LNHDA, SQIVND (reference sequence). CDR3 length: 15 residues. CDR3 residues: CASKITDRVNTEAFF. CDR3 in DNA: TGTGCCAGCAAAATTACAGACAGGGTGAACACTGAAGCTTTCTTT.

This clone occurred a few times. This sequence joins TRBV19 and TRBJ1-5, with D perhaps matching TRBD1 (5 bases). The CDR3 sequence is 16 residues long. Trimming cost V 3 bases and J 4 bases, with 16 bases left between them. Germline assignment: CDR1 LNHDA and CDR2 SQIVND (reference sequence). In DNA form, the CDR3 reads TGTGCCAGTAGTATTATCCTGGGACTGAATAATCAGCCCCAGCATTTT. Translation: CASSIILGLNNQPQHF. Together with reference TRBV19 and TRBJ1-5, the CDR3 gives the full variable domain: DGGITQSPKYLFRKEGQNVTLSCEQNLNHDAMYWYRQDPGQGLRLIYYSQIVNDFQKGDIAEGYSVSREKKESFPLTVTSAQKNPTAFYLCASSIILGLNNQPQHFGDGTRLSIL.

V usage is TRBV29-1 and J usage is TRBJ2-3; TRBD2 aligns across 7 bases. Per the germline V gene, CDR1 is SQVTM and CDR2 is ANQGSEA. The J segment lost 0 bases and the V segment lost 3 bases, leaving 6 bases of the junction unmatched. The CDR3 is 15 amino acids. CDR3 coding DNA: TGCAGCGTTGACGCCGGGCGGGGGAGCACAGATACGCAGTATTTT. Residues: CSVDAGRGSTDTQYF.

This sequence joins TRBV4-3 and TRBJ2-1; TRBD2 aligns across 12 bases. Germline V gene data show CDR1 as LGHNA and CDR2 as YSLEER. After removal of 1 base from V and 1 base from J, the junction contained 11 bases not matched to a gene. CDR3 length equals 20 residues. The CDR3 sequence: CASSQAAGLAGGLSYNEQFF. The DNA for the CDR3 is TGCGCCAGCAGCCAAGCGGCTGGTCTAGCGGGGGGGTTGTCCTACAATGAGCAGTTCTTC.

This clone was picked up a small number of times. The genes are TRBV2 and TRBJ1-3, with 9 bases lining up with TRBD1. This CDR3 is 15 amino acids long. The germline CDR1 and CDR2 sequences are SNHLY and FYNNEI. CDR3 in DNA: TGTGCTACCCACCGGGACAGGGCTCTGGAAAACACCATATATTTT. This encodes CATHRDRALENTIYF.

J is TRBJ1-2 and V is TRBV5-6; a possible D gene is TRBD1 (6 bases). The CDR3 is 13 amino acids. V lost 4 bases and J lost 5, with 12 bases in between. Germline-derived CDR1 and CDR2 are SGHDT and YYEEEE. The CDR3 DNA reads TGTGCCAGCAGCCCCGGGGGGGCGTATGGCTACACCTTC. Its protein is CASSPGGAYGYTF.

The chain is built from TRBV29-1 and TRBJ2-3, with D maybe TRBD2 (5 bases). V was cut by 7 bases and J by 6 bases, with 17 bases left in between. The CDR3 loop spans 13 amino acids. Germline-derived CDR1 and CDR2 are SQVTM and ANQGSEA. CDR3 region: CSEEGWERDTQYF. The CDR3 DNA reads TGCAGCGAGGAAGGGTGGGAGAGGGATACGCAGTATTTT.

This sequence joins TRBV7-2 and TRBJ2-7; 9 bases fit TRBD1. The CDR3 has 13 residues. From germline, CDR1 is SGHTA and CDR2 FQGNSA. J was trimmed by 3 bases and V by 5 bases; bases with no gene match: 2. CDR3 sequence (DNA): TGTGCCAGCAGCAACAGGGGGCTCTACGAGCAGTACTTC. Amino acids: CASSNRGLYEQYF.

The chain is built from TRBV7-8 and TRBJ1-3; weak D call: TRBD1 (5 bases). CDR1 and CDR2 from the germline V gene are SGHVS and FQNEAQ. V lost 3 bases and J 0 bases, leaving 15 bases between the germline ends. The CDR3 has 17 residues. Here the CDR3 reads CASSFNLGAYSGNTIYF. The CDR3 nucleotides read TGTGCCAGCAGCTTCAACCTTGGGGCTTACTCTGGAAACACCATATATTTT.

This clone was recorded once. CDR3 nucleotide sequence: TGTGCCAGCAGCCCCTCGAGGACAGGGTATGGCTACACCTTC. Translation: CASSPSRTGYGYTF. The J gene is TRBJ1-2, the V gene TRBV13, with 8 bases that match TRBD1. Germline V lookup: CDR1 PRHDT, CDR2 FYEKMQ (reference sequence). The ends lost 5 bases at V and 5 bases at J; junction bases unmatched: 7. The CDR3 covers 14 residues.

The chain employs TRBV27 and TRBJ1-5; D ambiguous. Germline assignment: CDR1 MNHEY and CDR2 SMNVEV (reference sequence). Trimming left V 1 base short and J 5 bases short, with 12 bases between. The CDR3 length is 15 residues. The CDR3: CASSLWQEGYQPQHF. DNA of the CDR3: TGTGCCAGCAGTTTATGGCAGGAAGGCTATCAGCCCCAGCATTTT.

V is TRBV12-5 and J is TRBJ1-5, with a tentative D call TRBD1 (5 bases). The V and J ends lost 6 bases and 2 bases respectively, with 17 bases between them. Per the germline V gene, CDR1 is LGHNT and CDR2 is FRNRAP. This CDR3 has 16 residues. The CDR3 bases are TGTGCTAGTGGCTCAAACCGGGGGTATGGCAATCAGCCCCAGCATTTT. Protein product: CASGSNRGYGNQPQHF.

The chain joins TRBV7-2 to TRBJ2-7, with 7 bases matching TRBD1. CDR1 is SGHTA and CDR2 is FQGNSA in the germline V gene. The CDR3 is made up of 17 amino acids. The trim removed 5 bases at V and 7 bases at J, leaving 20 bases unmatched. As DNA, the CDR3 is TGTGCCAGCAGCCCCGGCATACTGGACAGGTCCTTGGGGGAGCAGTACTTC. Encoded protein: CASSPGILDRSLGEQYF.

A word on this clone: Other DNA sequences in this specimen translate into the identical CDR3. The chain is built from TRBV6-1 and TRBJ2-6, with a weak D call TRBD1 (6 bases). This CDR3 region has 15 residues. Germline V CDR1 and CDR2: MNHNS, SASEGT. V was trimmed by 6 bases and J by 1 base, leaving 10 bases between them. CDR3 bases: TGTGCCAGCAGCGTACAGGGATCTGGGGCCAACGTCCTGACTTTC. It yields the protein CASSVQGSGANVLTF.

In this sample, this clone turned up once. V and J are TRBV7-9 and TRBJ2-3, with 7 bases fitting TRBD2. After removal of 1 base from V and 6 bases from J, the junction contained 10 bases not matched to a gene. The CDR3 spans 16 residues. CDR1 is SEHNR, CDR2 FQNEAQ, per germline (reference sequence). The CDR3, as DNA: TGTGCCAGCAGCTTAGGGGAGCTAGCGGTGGGGGATACGCAGTATTTT. Translating gives CASSLGELAVGDTQYF.

This rearrangement joins TRBV13 to TRBJ1-1; D gene uncertain. This CDR3 comprises 14 residues. From germline, CDR1 is PRHDT and CDR2 FYEKMQ (reference sequence). The V end was cut by 5 bases, the J end by 0 bases, with 10 bases between. Here the CDR3 reads CASSRNSLNTEAFF. As DNA, the CDR3 is TGTGCCAGCAGCCGAAATAGCTTGAACACTGAAGCTTTCTTT.

The chain has TRBV7-8 and TRBJ2-1; 9 nucleotides align to TRBD2. This CDR3 has 14 amino acids. Germline CDR1 SGHVS, CDR2 FQNEAQ. Trimming at V came to 3 bases and at J to 10 bases, leaving 7 bases not matched to a gene. In DNA, the CDR3 is TGTGCCAGCAGCTTTTTTAGCGGGAGTCGGGAGCAGTTCTTC. This gives the protein CASSFFSGSREQFF.

The V and J genes are TRBV30 and TRBJ1-4; weak D call: TRBD1 (6 bases). Trimming removed 0 bases from V and 3 bases from J, with 11 bases in between. Germline V gene data show CDR1 as GTSNPN and CDR2 as SVGIG (reference sequence). The CDR3 consists of 15 residues. The CDR3: CAWSVQGHANEKLFF. The CDR3, as DNA: TGTGCCTGGAGTGTACAGGGACACGCTAATGAAAAACTGTTTTTT.

The rearrangement links TRBV10-1 to TRBJ2-5; tentatively, D is TRBD2 (5 bases). Trimming left V 6 bases short and J 4 bases short, with 15 bases between. Per the germline V gene, CDR1 is WNHNN and CDR2 is SYGVQD (reference sequence). This CDR3 region has 14 residues. CDR3 bases: TGCGCCAGCAGGGTGGGAGTGTTTGGAGAGACCCAGTACTTC. This translates into CASRVGVFGETQYF.

J is TRBJ2-7 and V is TRBV4-2; 8 bases align to TRBD2. The CDR3 runs 16 residues. V was pared by 3 bases and J by 4 bases, with 11 bases of the junction left unmatched. Germline V lookup: CDR1 LGHNA, CDR2 YNFKEQ. In nucleotides, the CDR3 is TGTGCCAGCAGCCATTCCGCAGCGGGGGAGACGTACGAGCAGTACTTC. Translation gives CASSHSAAGETYEQYF.

This clone is deemed medium-sized. The CDR3 loop is CASSAGAGGNTIYF. CDR3 in DNA: TGTGCCAGCAGTGCAGGGGCTGGCGGAAACACCATATATTTT. This chain connects TRBV2 to TRBJ1-3; weak D call: TRBD1 (6 bases). The CDR3 covers 14 residues. Per the germline V gene, CDR1 is SNHLY and CDR2 is FYNNEI. The ends were cut back, 4 bases at V and 4 bases at J, with 11 bases in the middle.

Comment on this clone: In the same sample, other DNA sequences code for this CDR3. The rearrangement uses TRBV5-6 and TRBJ2-1; the D gene is possibly TRBD2 (6 bases). The CDR3 is made up of 15 amino acids. With 6 bases removed from V and 7 bases from J, the gap between germline ends came to 20 bases. Germline V gene sequence: CDR1 SGHDT, CDR2 YYEEEE. CDR3 in amino acids: CASTYFRRLANEQFF. The CDR3 DNA follows: TGTGCCAGCACCTACTTCAGGAGGCTAGCGAATGAGCAGTTCTTC.

The chain has TRBV5-6 and TRBJ2-2, with 12 bases fitting TRBD1. With V trimmed by 3 bases and J by 5 bases, 14 bases remained unmatched. The CDR3 totals 19 residues. Germline V gene sequence: CDR1 SGHDT, CDR2 YYEEEE. The CDR3 here is CASSSGTVPGQGATGELFF. Written as DNA, the CDR3 is TGTGCCAGCAGCTCCGGGACTGTTCCGGGACAGGGGGCGACCGGGGAGCTGTTTTTT.

This chain joins TRBV7-2 and TRBJ2-7; D not resolved. Germline V gives CDR1 SGHTA, CDR2 FQGNSA. Between the trimmed V and J ends, which lost 3 bases and 4 bases, there was a span of 13 bases. The CDR3 has 14 amino acids. The CDR3 DNA follows: TGTGCCAGCAGCTTGACGAGCGAAATGTACGAGCAGTACTTC. Translating it yields CASSLTSEMYEQYF.

CDR3 sequence: CSVARGALVDEQFF. The CDR3 DNA is TGCAGCGTTGCCCGGGGGGCGCTTGTGGATGAGCAGTTCTTC. The chain combines TRBV29-1 with TRBJ2-1, with D perhaps TRBD2 (7 bases). Trimming shortened V by 4 bases and J by 8 bases, and 18 bases separated the two germline ends. The CDR3 covers 14 residues. Per the germline V gene, CDR1 is SQVTM and CDR2 is ANQGSEA.